A selection of T cell receptor beta chains follows, all from one sample in a study of blood T cell repertoires in COVID-19. Sequencing used immunoSEQ multiplex PCR; TCRdb keeps in-frame clones, though not all of them. The sample records 210,000 or so clones, around 80% being singletons. Sequencing used peripheral blood. The receptors derive from a human donor in a cohort sampled during active COVID-19. Both conserved end residues are part of each CDR3. The D gene is left open where the match is weak. Only part of the rows carry a size: once, few, many, or a class if the clone is expanded.

.	TRBV5-1	.	TRBJ1-1	CASSLNQNMNTEAFF	TGCGCCAGCAGCTTGAATCAGAACATGAACACTGAAGCTTTCTTT
.	TRBV7-9	TRBD1	TRBJ1-2	CASSAGTGGYGYTF	TGTGCCAGCAGCGCAGGGACAGGGGGCTATGGCTACACCTTC
.	TRBV2	.	TRBJ2-1	CASSEDFGGPEQFF	TGTGCCAGCAGTGAGGATTTTGGGGGCCCTGAGCAGTTCTTC
.	TRBV7-9	.	TRBJ2-5	CASSLMEGIMETQYF	TGTGCCAGCAGCTTAATGGAGGGGATCATGGAGACCCAGTACTTC
.	TRBV28	.	TRBJ1-4	CASSLSTRVGEKLFF	TGTGCCAGCAGTTTATCCACTAGAGTTGGTGAAAAACTGTTTTTT
.	TRBV9	TRBD2	TRBJ2-3	CASSVKRGVADTQYF	TGTGCCAGCAGCGTAAAGCGGGGAGTAGCAGATACGCAGTATTTT
once	TRBV7-6	.	TRBJ2-3	CASSLGYAGTDTQYF	TGTGCCAGCAGCTTAGGATATGCGGGCACAGATACGCAGTATTTT
.	TRBV5-1	TRBD2	TRBJ2-7	CASSLEGSGSSYEQYF	TGCGCCAGCAGCTTGGAAGGTAGCGGGAGCTCCTACGAGCAGTACTTC
.	TRBV7-2	.	TRBJ2-7	CASSLVIAGEQYF	TGTGCCAGCAGCTTAGTCATTGCCGGGGAGCAGTACTTC
.	TRBV28	.	TRBJ2-6	CASSTGFYSGANVLTF	TGTGCCAGCAGTACAGGGTTCTACTCTGGGGCCAACGTCCTGACTTTC
.	TRBV7-9	.	TRBJ2-7	CASSTWGYGTYEQYF	TGTGCCAGCAGCACCTGGGGCTACGGCACCTACGAGCAGTACTTC
.	TRBV3-1/TRBV3-2	.	TRBJ1-3	CASSQKAAISGNTIYF	TGTGCCAGCAGCCAAAAAGCCGCAATCTCTGGAAACACCATATATTTT
few	TRBV28	.	TRBJ1-3	CASSYSLRAPGNTIYF	TGTGCCAGCAGTTACTCTCTCAGGGCCCCTGGAAACACCATATATTTT
.	TRBV4-2	TRBD2	TRBJ2-1	CASSRQLAGGPNEQFF	TGTGCCAGCAGCCGACAACTAGCGGGAGGGCCCAATGAGCAGTTCTTC
.	TRBV6-2/TRBV6-3	TRBD1	TRBJ1-1	CASSRGQGTEAFF	TGTGCCAGCAGCCGTGGACAGGGGACTGAAGCTTTCTTT
few	TRBV6-2/TRBV6-3	TRBD1	TRBJ1-1	CASSYADRAEAFF	TGTGCCAGCAGTTACGCGGACAGGGCCGAAGCTTTCTTT
.	TRBV12-3/TRBV12-4	TRBD1	TRBJ2-7	CASSLGRGNEQYF	TGTGCCAGCAGTTTGGGCAGGGGGAACGAGCAGTACTTC
.	TRBV28	TRBD1	TRBJ2-7	CASSLSHRGLNEQYF	TGTGCCAGCAGTTTAAGCCACAGGGGGCTTAACGAGCAGTACTTC
.	TRBV3-1/TRBV3-2	TRBD2	TRBJ2-5	CASSQDLWREGPQGETQYF	TGTGCCAGCAGCCAAGATCTGTGGCGGGAGGGCCCTCAGGGAGAGACCCAGTACTTC
few	TRBV14	TRBD2	TRBJ2-5	CASSPHGTSLQETQYF	TGTGCCAGCAGCCCTCATGGGACTAGTCTTCAGGAGACCCAGTACTTC
.	TRBV7-9	.	TRBJ2-7	CASSPTGQDEQYF	TGTGCCAGCAGTCCTACGGGACAAGACGAGCAGTACTTC
.	TRBV28	TRBD1	TRBJ1-1	CASSLGGQSEAFF	TGTGCCAGCAGTTTAGGGGGACAGTCTGAAGCTTTCTTT
.	TRBV11-1	TRBD2	TRBJ2-7	CASSPLRGGSYEQYF	TGTGCCAGCAGCCCCTTAAGGGGAGGGTCCTACGAGCAGTACTTC
.	TRBV25-1	.	TRBJ1-6	CASTRGGSYNSPLHF	TGTGCCAGCACTAGGGGGGGGTCCTATAATTCACCCCTCCACTTT
.	TRBV21-1	.	TRBJ2-5	CASSKPRVEETQYF	TGTGCCAGCAGCAAGCCCAGGGTGGAAGAGACCCAGTACTTC
.	TRBV29-1	TRBD1	TRBJ2-7	CSVERGQYEQYF	TGCAGCGTTGAAAGGGGGCAATACGAGCAGTACTTC
few	TRBV5-1	.	TRBJ1-6	CASSSEDSPLHF	TGCGCCAGCAGCTCGGAGGATTCACCCCTCCACTTT
.	TRBV4-3	.	TRBJ2-7	CASSQAGANYEQYF	TGCGCCAGCAGCCAAGCAGGGGCCAACTACGAGCAGTACTTC
.	TRBV27	.	TRBJ2-6	CASSLGAWRAGANVLTF	TGTGCCAGCAGTTTAGGGGCCTGGAGGGCTGGGGCCAACGTCCTGACTTTC
.	TRBV28	.	TRBJ2-3	CASSKTGKTDTQYF	TGTGCCAGCAGTAAAACAGGGAAGACAGATACGCAGTATTTT
many	TRBV3-1/TRBV3-2	.	TRBJ2-2	CASSPSPGTGELFF	TGTGCCAGCAGCCCCTCACCGGGGACCGGGGAGCTGTTTTTT
.	TRBV15	TRBD2	TRBJ2-1	CATSIRLAGGPKQFF	TGTGCCACCAGCATTAGACTAGCGGGAGGGCCGAAGCAGTTCTTC
.	TRBV29-1	.	TRBJ2-7	CSAWGDEQYF	TGCAGCGCGTGGGGGGACGAGCAGTACTTC
.	TRBV29-1	.	TRBJ2-7	CSVEDLQYEQYF	TGCAGCGTTGAAGATCTTCAGTACGAGCAGTACTTC
.	TRBV23-1	TRBD2	TRBJ2-3	CASSRTPGTSGNEVTDTQYF	TGCGCCAGCAGTCGTACCCCCGGGACTAGCGGGAACGAGGTGACAGATACGCAGTATTTT
.	TRBV4-2	TRBD2	TRBJ2-7	CASSPQAGGSSYEQYF	TGTGCCAGCAGCCCACAAGCGGGAGGGAGCTCCTACGAGCAGTACTTC
.	TRBV27	TRBD1	TRBJ1-2	CASRLTGVGRGYTF	TGTGCCAGCAGGTTGACAGGGGTGGGACGGGGCTACACCTTC
.	TRBV6-5	.	TRBJ1-1	CASSYLMISVRTEAFF	TGTGCCAGCAGTTACCTTATGATTTCGGTGAGGACTGAAGCTTTCTTT
.	TRBV11-3	.	TRBJ2-5	CASSSGVGAGETQYF	TGTGCCAGCAGCTCCGGGGTCGGTGCAGGAGAGACCCAGTACTTC
.	TRBV5-6	.	TRBJ1-4	CASSWQGFGGKLFF	TGTGCCAGCAGCTGGCAGGGGTTTGGGGGAAAACTGTTTTTT
.	TRBV9	TRBD2	TRBJ2-1	CASSPTGLAAYNEQFF	TGTGCCAGCTCGCCGACAGGACTAGCGGCGTACAATGAGCAGTTCTTC
.	TRBV6-6	.	TRBJ2-1	CASSRGLQVYNEQFF	TGTGCCAGCAGTCGCGGATTGCAGGTCTACAATGAGCAGTTCTTC
.	TRBV29-1	TRBD1	TRBJ1-1	CSADRGRTEAFF	TGCAGCGCAGACAGGGGGCGAACTGAAGCTTTCTTT
.	TRBV7-2	TRBD1	TRBJ2-2	CASSLEGWTGFAGELFF	TGTGCCAGCAGCTTAGAGGGCTGGACAGGGTTTGCCGGGGAGCTGTTTTTT
.	TRBV10-2	TRBD1	TRBJ2-2	CASTTTGGLTGELFF	TGCGCCAGCACTACGACAGGGGGCTTGACCGGGGAGCTGTTTTTT
.	TRBV18	TRBD2	TRBJ2-1	CASSPPLAGVSNEQFF	TGTGCCAGCTCTCCCCCCTTAGCGGGAGTGTCAAATGAGCAGTTCTTC
.	TRBV5-1	.	TRBJ2-5	CASSLRLARETQYF	TGCGCCAGCAGCTTGAGGCTAGCCCGAGAGACCCAGTACTTC
.	TRBV7-9	TRBD1	TRBJ2-7	CASSLAGIRDSSYEQYF	TGTGCCAGCAGCTTAGCGGGAATCCGGGACAGCTCCTACGAGCAGTACTTC
.	TRBV5-4	TRBD1	TRBJ1-2	CASRSGTDGYTF	TGTGCCAGCAGATCCGGGACAGATGGCTACACCTTC
.	TRBV5-1	TRBD2	TRBJ2-7	CASSSGLGPTYEQYF	TGCGCCAGCAGCTCCGGACTAGGGCCCACCTACGAGCAGTACTTC